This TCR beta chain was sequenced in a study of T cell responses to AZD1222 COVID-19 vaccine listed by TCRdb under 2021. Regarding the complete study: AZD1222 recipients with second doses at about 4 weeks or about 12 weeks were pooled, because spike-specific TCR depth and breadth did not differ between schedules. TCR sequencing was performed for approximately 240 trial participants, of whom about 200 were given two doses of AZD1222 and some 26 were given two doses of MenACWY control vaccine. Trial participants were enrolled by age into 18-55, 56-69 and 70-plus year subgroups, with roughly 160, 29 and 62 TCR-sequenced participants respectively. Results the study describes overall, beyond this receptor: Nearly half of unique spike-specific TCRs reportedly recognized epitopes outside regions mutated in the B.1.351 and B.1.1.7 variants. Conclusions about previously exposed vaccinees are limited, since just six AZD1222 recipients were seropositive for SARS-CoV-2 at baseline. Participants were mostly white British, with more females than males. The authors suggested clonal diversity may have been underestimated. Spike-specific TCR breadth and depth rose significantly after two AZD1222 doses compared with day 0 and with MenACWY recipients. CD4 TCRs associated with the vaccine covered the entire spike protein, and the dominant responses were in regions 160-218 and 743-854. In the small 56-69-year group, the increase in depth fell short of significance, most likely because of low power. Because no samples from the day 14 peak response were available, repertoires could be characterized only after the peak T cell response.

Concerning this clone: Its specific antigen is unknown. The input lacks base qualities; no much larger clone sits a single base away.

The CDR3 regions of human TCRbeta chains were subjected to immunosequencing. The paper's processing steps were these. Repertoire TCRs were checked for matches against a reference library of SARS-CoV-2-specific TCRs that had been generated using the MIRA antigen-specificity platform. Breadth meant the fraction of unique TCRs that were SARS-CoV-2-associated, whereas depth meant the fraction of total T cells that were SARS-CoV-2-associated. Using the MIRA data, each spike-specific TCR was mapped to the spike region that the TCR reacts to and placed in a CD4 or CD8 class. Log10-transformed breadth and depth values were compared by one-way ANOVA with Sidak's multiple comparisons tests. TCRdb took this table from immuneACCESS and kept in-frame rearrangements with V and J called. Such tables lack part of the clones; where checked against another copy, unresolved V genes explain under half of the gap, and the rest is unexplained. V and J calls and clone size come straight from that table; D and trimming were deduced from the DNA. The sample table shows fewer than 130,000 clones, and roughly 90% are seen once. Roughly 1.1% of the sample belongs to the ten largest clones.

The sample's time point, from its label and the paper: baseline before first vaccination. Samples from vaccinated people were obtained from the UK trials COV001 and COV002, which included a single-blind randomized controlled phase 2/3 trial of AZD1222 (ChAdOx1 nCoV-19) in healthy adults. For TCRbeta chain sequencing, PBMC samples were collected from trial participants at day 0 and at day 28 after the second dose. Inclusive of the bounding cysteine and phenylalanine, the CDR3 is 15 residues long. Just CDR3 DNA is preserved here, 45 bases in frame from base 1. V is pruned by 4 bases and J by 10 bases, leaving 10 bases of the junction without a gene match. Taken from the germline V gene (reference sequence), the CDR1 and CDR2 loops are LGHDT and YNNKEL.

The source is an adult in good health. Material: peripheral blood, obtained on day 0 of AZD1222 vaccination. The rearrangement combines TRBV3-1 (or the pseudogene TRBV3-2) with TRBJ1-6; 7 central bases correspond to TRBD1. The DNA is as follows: TGTGCCAGCAGCCGGGGCAGGGGGGGAAACTCACCCCTCCACTTT. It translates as CASSRGRGGNSPLHF.